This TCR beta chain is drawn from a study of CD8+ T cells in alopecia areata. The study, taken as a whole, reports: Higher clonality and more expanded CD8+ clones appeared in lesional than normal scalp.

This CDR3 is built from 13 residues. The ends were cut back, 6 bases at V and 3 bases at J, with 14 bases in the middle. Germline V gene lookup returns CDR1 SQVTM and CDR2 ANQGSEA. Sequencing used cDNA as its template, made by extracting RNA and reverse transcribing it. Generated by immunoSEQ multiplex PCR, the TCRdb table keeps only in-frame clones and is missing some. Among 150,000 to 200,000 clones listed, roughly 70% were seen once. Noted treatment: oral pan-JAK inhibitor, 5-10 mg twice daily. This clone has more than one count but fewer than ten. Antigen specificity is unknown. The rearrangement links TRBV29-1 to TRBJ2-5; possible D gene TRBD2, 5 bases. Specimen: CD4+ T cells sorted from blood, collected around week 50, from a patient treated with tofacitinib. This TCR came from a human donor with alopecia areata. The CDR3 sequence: CSVELVGKETQYF. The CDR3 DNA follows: TGCAGCGTGGAACTAGTGGGTAAAGAGACCCAGTACTTC.